The source of this TCR beta chain is a study of immune heterogeneity within non-small cell lung tumors. Findings and limits, study-wide: While identical dominant CDR3 beta clonotypes recurred across tumor sites within a patient, high-frequency clones unique to individual sites also appeared. Largely, high-frequency T-cell receptor beta clonotypes differed from one individual patient to another.

Multiplex PCR employing 32 V and 13 J primers generated amplicons of the TCR beta CDR3. TCRdb analysed the multiplex PCR reads with MiXCR anew, one entry per CDR3 protein. The data contain 9,000 to 13,000 distinct CDR3 sequences, almost 30% of them singletons. Bulk tumor genomic DNA, roughly 600 ng per sample, was used as template. Multiple widely separated biopsies were taken from each primary tumor at surgery. Patients had untreated, newly diagnosed non-small cell lung cancer and underwent curative surgery. Individuals who provided samples were patients with newly diagnosed non-small cell lung cancer who were having surgery with curative intent. By share of the sample, this clonotype is medium-sized (0.01 to 0.1%). Antigen: not known. The CDR3 spans 15 residues. The V gene's germline CDR1 is SGDLS and CDR2 YYNGEE. Trimming removed 4 bases from V and 2 bases from J; junction bases left unmatched: 4.

The V and J genes are TRBV9 and TRBJ2-7; 12 bases map to TRBD2. The receptor was isolated from a woman aged 50 to 60 with non-small cell lung cancer. Sequencing was performed on lung tumor tissue. CDR3 residues: CASSRTSGVAYEQYF. The CDR3 DNA reads TGTGCCAGCAGCAGGACTAGCGGGGTCGCCTACGAGCAGTACTTC. The full variable domain, with the rest looked up from reference TRBV9 and TRBJ2-7, is DSGVTQTPKHLITATGQRVTLRCSPRSGDLSVYWYQQSLDQGLQFLIQYYNGEERAKGNILERFSAQQFPDLHSELNLSSLELGDSALYFCASSRTSGVAYEQYFGPGTRLTVT.